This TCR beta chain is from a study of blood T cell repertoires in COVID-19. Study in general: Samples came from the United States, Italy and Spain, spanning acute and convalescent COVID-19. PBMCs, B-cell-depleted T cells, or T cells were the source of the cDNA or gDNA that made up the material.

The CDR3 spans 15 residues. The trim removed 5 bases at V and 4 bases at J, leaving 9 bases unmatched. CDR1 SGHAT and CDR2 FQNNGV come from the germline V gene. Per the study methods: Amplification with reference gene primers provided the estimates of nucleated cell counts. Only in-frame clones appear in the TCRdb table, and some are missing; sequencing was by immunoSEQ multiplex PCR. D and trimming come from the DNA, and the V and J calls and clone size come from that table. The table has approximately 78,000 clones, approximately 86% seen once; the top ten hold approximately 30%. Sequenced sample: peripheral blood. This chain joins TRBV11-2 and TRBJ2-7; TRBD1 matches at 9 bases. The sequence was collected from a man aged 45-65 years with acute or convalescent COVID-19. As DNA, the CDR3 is TGTGCCAGCAGCGCGTACAGGGGGCTGGGGTACGAGCAGTACTTC. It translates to CASSAYRGLGYEQYF.